The clone carrying this TCR beta chain was found many times. V was pared by 6 bases and J by 5 bases, with 11 bases between. The V gene's germline CDR1 is SGHTA and CDR2 FQGTGA. The CDR3 has 14 residues. The data stem from a study of blood T cells in healthy people across ages. Together with a sample-barcoded 5' primer, a J-beta primer mix was included in a second PCR lasting about 6 to 12 cycles. TCRdb re-called the 5' RACE reads through MiXCR, storing one row per CDR3 protein. The sample lists 800,000 or so distinct CDR3 sequences, about 59% occurring once. The rearrangement links TRBV7-3 to TRBJ1-6; a weak D match, TRBD1 (5 bases). Source material: blood. The origin of this receptor is a man aged 25 to 40 in good health. CDR3 sequence reads: CASSQGTNNSPLHF. The CDR3 nucleotides are TGTGCCAGCAGTCAAGGGACGAATAATTCACCCCTCCACTTT.